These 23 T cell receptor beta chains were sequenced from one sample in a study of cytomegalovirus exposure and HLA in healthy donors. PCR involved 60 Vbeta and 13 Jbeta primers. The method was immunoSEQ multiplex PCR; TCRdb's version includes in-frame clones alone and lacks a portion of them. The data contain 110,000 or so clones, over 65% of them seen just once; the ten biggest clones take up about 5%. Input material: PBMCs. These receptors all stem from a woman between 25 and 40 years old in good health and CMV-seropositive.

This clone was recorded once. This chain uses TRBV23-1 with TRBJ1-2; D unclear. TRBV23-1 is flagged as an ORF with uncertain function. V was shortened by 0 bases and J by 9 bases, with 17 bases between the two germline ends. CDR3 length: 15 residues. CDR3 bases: TGCGCCAGCAGTCAATCGAGAGTGTGGCCGGGATGCTACACCTTC. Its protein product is CASSQSRVWPGCYTF.

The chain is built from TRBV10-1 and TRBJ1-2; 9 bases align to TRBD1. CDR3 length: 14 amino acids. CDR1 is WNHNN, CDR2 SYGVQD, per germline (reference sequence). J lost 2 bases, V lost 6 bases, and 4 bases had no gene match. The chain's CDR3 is CASSPGTGNYGYTF. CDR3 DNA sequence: TGCGCCAGCAGCCCCGGGACAGGGAACTATGGCTACACCTTC.

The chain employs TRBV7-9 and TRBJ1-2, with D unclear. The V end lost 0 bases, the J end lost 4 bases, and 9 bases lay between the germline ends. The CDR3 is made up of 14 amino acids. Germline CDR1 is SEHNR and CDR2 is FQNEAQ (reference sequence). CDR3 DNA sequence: TGTGCCAGCAGCTTAGCTGGCAGGTTCTATGGCTACACCTTC. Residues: CASSLAGRFYGYTF.

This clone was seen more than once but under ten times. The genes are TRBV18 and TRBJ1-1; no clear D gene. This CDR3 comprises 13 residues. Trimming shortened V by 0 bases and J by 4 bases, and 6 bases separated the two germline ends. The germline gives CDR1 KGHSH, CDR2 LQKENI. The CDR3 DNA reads TGTGCCAGCTCACCACCGCCGAGCACTGAAGCTTTCTTT. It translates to CASSPPPSTEAFF.

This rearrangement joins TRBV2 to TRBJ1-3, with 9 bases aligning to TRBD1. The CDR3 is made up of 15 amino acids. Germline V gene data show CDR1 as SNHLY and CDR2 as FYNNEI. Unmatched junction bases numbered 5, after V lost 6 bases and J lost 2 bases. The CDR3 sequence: CASSVTGGTGNTIYF. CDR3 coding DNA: TGTGCCAGCAGCGTAACAGGGGGCACTGGAAACACCATATATTTT. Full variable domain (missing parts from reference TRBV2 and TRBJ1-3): EPEVTQTPSHQVTQMGQEVILRCVPISNHLYFYWYRQILGQKVEFLVSFYNNEISEKSEIFDDQFSVERPDGSNFTLKIRSTKLEDSAMYFCASSVTGGTGNTIYFGEGSWLTVV.

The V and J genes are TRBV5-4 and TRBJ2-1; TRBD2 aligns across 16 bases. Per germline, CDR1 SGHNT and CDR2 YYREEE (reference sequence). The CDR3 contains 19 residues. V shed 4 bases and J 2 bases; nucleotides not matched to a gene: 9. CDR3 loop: CASSGGTSGRAGTYNEQFF. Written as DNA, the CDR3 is TGTGCCAGCAGCGGGGGGACTAGCGGGAGGGCCGGGACCTACAATGAGCAGTTCTTC.

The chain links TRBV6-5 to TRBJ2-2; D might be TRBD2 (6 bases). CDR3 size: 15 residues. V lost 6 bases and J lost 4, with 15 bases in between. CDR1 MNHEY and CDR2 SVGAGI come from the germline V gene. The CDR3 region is CASRPLRDFTGELFF. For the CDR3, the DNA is TGTGCCAGCAGACCACTCCGGGACTTCACCGGGGAGCTGTTTTTT.

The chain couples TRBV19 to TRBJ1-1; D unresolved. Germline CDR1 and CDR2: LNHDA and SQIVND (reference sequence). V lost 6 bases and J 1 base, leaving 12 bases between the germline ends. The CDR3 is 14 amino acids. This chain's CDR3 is CASSSGLENTEAFF. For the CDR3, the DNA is TGTGCCAGTAGCAGCGGGTTGGAGAACACTGAAGCTTTCTTT.

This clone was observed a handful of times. CDR3 DNA sequence: TGTGCCAGCAGTTACAGGGGTGCCAACGAGCAGTACTTC. It is translated as CASSYRGANEQYF. The rearrangement joins TRBV6-5 to TRBJ2-7; possibly TRBD1 for D (5 bases). Germline values: CDR1 MNHEY, CDR2 SVGAGI. The CDR3 is 13 amino acids. Trimming cost V 2 bases and J 5 bases, with 10 bases left between them.

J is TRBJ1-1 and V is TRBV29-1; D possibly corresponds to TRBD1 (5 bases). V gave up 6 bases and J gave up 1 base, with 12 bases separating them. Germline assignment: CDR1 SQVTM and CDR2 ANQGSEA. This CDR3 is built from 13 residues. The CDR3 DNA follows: TGCAGCGTGCGTGACCAGGGGAACACTGAAGCTTTCTTT. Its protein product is CSVRDQGNTEAFF.

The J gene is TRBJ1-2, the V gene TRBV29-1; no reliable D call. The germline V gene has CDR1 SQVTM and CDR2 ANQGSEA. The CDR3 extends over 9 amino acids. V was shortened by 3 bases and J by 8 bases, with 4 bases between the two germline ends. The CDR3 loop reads CSVEQGYTF. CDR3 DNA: TGCAGCGTTGAGCAGGGCTACACCTTC.

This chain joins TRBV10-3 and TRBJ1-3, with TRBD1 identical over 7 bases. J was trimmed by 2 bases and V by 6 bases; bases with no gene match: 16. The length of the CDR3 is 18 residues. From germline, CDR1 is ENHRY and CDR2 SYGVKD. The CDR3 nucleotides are TGTGCCATCAGGCCTAGCTTGGGAACAGGGGAGACTGGAAACACCATATATTTT. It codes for CAIRPSLGTGETGNTIYF.

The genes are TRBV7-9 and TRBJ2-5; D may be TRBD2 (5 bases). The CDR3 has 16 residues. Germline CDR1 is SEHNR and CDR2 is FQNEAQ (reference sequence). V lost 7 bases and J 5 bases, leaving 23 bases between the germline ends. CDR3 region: CASILDPGSRGETQYF. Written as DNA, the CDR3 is TGTGCCAGCATCCTCGACCCGGGGAGTCGCGGCGAGACCCAGTACTTC.

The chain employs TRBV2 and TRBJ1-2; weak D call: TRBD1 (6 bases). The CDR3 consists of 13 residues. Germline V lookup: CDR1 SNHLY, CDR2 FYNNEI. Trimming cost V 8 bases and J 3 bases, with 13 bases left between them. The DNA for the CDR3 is TGTGCCAGCGGAGCAGGGGACGACTATGGCTACACCTTC. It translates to CASGAGDDYGYTF.

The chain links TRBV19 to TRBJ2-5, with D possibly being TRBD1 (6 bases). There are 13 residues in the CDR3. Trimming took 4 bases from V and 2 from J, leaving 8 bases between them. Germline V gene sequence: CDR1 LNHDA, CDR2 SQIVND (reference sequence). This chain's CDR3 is CASSTTGQETQYF. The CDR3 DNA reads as TGTGCCAGTAGTACAACAGGGCAAGAGACCCAGTACTTC.

The CDR3 is CASSPQNDRLAGELFF. CDR3 DNA: TGTGCCAGCAGCCCCCAAAACGATAGACTAGCCGGGGAGCTGTTTTTT. The V call is TRBV7-9, the J call TRBJ2-2; D perhaps matches TRBD2 (6 bases). There are 16 residues in the CDR3. Germline V CDR1 and CDR2: SEHNR, FQNEAQ (reference sequence). The V gene lost 5 bases and the J gene lost 6 bases, with 19 bases spanning the gap.

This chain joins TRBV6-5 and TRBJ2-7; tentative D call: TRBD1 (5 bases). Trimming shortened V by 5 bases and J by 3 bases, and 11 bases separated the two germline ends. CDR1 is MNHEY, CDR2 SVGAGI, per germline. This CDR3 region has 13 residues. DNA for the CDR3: TGTGCCAGCAGTCCCGACAGAAACTACGAGCAGTACTTC. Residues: CASSPDRNYEQYF.

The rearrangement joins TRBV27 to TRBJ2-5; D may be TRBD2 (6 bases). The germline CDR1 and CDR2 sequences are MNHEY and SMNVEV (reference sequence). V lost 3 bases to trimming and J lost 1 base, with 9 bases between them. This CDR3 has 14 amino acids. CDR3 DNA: TGTGCCAGCAGTTTCCTCGGGGGCCAAGAGACCCAGTACTTC. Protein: CASSFLGGQETQYF.

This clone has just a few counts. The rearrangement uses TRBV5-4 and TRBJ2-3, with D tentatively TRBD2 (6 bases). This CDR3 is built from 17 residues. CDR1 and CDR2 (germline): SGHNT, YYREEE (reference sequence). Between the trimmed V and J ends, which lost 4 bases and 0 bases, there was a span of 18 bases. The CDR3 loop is CASSPGGAPLSTDTQYF. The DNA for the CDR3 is TGTGCCAGCAGCCCGGGCGGGGCTCCTCTTAGCACAGATACGCAGTATTTT.

The CDR3 DNA reads as TGTGCCAGCAGCTTAAATTTGTTAGCGGGGGCCATTAGCACAGATACGCAGTATTTT. It specifies CASSLNLLAGAISTDTQYF. The rearrangement links TRBV11-3 to TRBJ2-3; the match to TRBD2 covers 9 bases. The CDR3 covers 19 residues. J lost 0 bases, V lost 2 bases, and 12 bases had no gene match. Germline CDR1 SGHNT, CDR2 YENEEA.

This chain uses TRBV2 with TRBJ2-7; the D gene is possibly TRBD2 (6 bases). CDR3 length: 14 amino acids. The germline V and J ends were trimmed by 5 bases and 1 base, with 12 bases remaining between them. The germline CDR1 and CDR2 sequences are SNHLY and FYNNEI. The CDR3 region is CASSFIAESYEQYF. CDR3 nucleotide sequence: TGTGCCAGCAGTTTCATAGCGGAGTCCTACGAGCAGTACTTC.

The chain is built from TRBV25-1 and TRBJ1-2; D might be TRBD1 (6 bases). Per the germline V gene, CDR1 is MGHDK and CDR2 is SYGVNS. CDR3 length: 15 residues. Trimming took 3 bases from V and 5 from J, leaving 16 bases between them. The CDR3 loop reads CASSDGGRGIYGYTF. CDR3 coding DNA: TGTGCCAGCAGTGATGGAGGCAGGGGAATTTATGGCTACACCTTC.

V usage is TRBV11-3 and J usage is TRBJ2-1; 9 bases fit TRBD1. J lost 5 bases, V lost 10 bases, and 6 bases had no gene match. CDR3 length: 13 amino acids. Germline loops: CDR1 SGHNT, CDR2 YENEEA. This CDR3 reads CAILGTGNNEQFF. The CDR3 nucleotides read TGTGCCATACTAGGGACAGGGAACAATGAGCAGTTCTTC.